The 6 T cell receptor beta chains below were found in one sample sequenced in a study of regulatory T cells in long-lasting Graves disease. iRepertoire HTBI primers and Arm-PCR of CDR3 regions built TCR beta libraries. MiXCR, applied by TCRdb to the multiplex PCR reads, yields one record per CDR3 protein. The sample yields 500,000 to 700,000 distinct CDR3 sequences, 30% seen once. Time point described: persistent/refractory GD, antithyroid drugs over 5 years with positive TRAb. The TCR library was made from RNA extracted from PBMCs. The sequences come from peripheral blood mononuclear cells (PBMCs), collected when the disease was refractory, from a patient treated with antithyroid drugs. The receptors stem from a female donor with Graves disease.

The chain combines TRBV11-2 with TRBJ2-7, with 7 bases identical to TRBD1. This CDR3 comprises 15 residues. V was pared by 5 bases and J by 3 bases, with 10 bases of the junction left unmatched. CDR1 SGHAT and CDR2 FQNNGV come from the germline V gene. The CDR3 coding sequence is TGTGCCAGCAGCCCAACAGGGGACCCTTTCTACGAGCAGTACTTC. This encodes CASSPTGDPFYEQYF.

This clonotype was picked up a small number of times. The chain couples TRBV20-1 to TRBJ2-7; 7 bases match TRBD1. With 2 bases clipped from V and 0 bases from J, the junction kept 7 bases outside the gene matches. Germline-derived CDR1 and CDR2 are DFQATT and SNEGSKA (reference sequence). The CDR3 is made up of 15 amino acids. CDR3 residues: CSARIRGPSSYEQYF. CDR3 DNA sequence: TGCAGTGCTAGAATTAGGGGGCCGAGCTCCTACGAGCAGTACTTC.

The V and J genes are TRBV29-1 and TRBJ1-1; no clear D gene. Per the germline V gene, CDR1 is SQVTM and CDR2 is ANQGSEA. The CDR3 has 9 residues. CDR3 in DNA: TGCAGGGTGGACACTGAAGCTTTCTTT. This codes for CRVDTEAFF.

V is TRBV28 and J is TRBJ1-4; D ambiguous. V was trimmed by 10 bases and J by 4 bases, leaving 16 bases between them. Per germline, CDR1 MDHEN and CDR2 SYDVKM. This CDR3 is built from 14 residues. CDR3 DNA sequence: TGTGCCACCTCCTTCATGGAGAATAATGAAAAACTGTTTTTT. Its protein product is CATSFMENNEKLFF.

The sample holds a few counts of this clonotype. The gene calls are TRBV6-1 and TRBJ1-4; TRBD1 is a possible D gene (6 bases). Germline lookup yields CDR1 MNHNS and CDR2 SASEGT. The CDR3 has 14 amino acids. The V end was cut by 3 bases, the J end by 7 bases, with 12 bases between. DNA for the CDR3: TGTGCCAGCAGTGACCGGGGGGCGTCTGAAAAACTGTTTTTT. Its protein is CASSDRGASEKLFF.

This clonotype occurred a few times. The chain couples TRBV6-1 to TRBJ1-2, with 10 nucleotides matching TRBD1. Trimming took 6 bases from V and 4 from J; bases not matched to a gene: 8. Germline V CDR1 and CDR2: MNHNS, SASEGT. CDR3 size: 15 residues. CDR3 nucleotides: TGTGCCAGCAGGTCGGGACAGGGGAGTTCCTATGGCTACACCTTC. Its translation is CASRSGQGSSYGYTF.